The clone carrying this TCR beta chain was observed a few times. Antigen: not known. The data were obtained in a study of glioma-infiltrating T cells. Study-wide context: Samples included WHO grade II oligodendrogliomas or astrocytomas and initial-diagnosis grade IV glioblastomas. Presurgical dexamethasone in glioma patients lasted six or fewer days. Study-wide points: Patients with low tissue-blood divergence carried a signature set of shared blood CDR3 motifs. Only very few CDR3 sequences appeared in both tissue and blood.

Looked up from germline, CDR1 is SGHVS and CDR2 is FNYEAQ. The length of the CDR3 is 15 residues. V was clipped by 4 bases and J by 5 bases, with 17 bases between them. Amplification of TCR alpha and beta CDR3 regions from RNA used iRepertoire nested multiplex PCR. Each CDR3 protein is one row after TCRdb ran MiXCR on the multiplex PCR reads. The table records about 400,000 distinct CDR3 sequences, roughly two fifths of them present only once. Input material: glioma tissue, nonneoplastic brain tissue, or PBMCs (not recorded which). The receptor's source is a human donor with low-grade glioma or glioblastoma, undergoing nonglioma brain surgery, or in good health (not recorded which). The J gene is TRBJ1-1, the V gene TRBV7-6; weak D call: TRBD1 (6 bases). For the CDR3, the DNA is TGTGCCAGCAGCTCGTCTCACAGGGCGGAGACTGAAGCTTTCTTT. It encodes CASSSSHRAETEAFF.